The 30 T cell receptor beta chains reported below all come from one sample, sequenced in a study of low-dose radiotherapy and immunotherapy resistance in tumors. TCRs were put through 20 to 25 PCR cycles of amplification with Phusion. A constant-region primer and the V-primer adapter served as the primer pair. TCRdb itself ran the reads through MiXCR, one entry per CDR3 protein. The sample carries some 52,000 distinct CDR3 sequences, approximately 33% recorded once. Noted time point: after trial treatment. Treatment specified: LDRT plus nivolumab, ipilimumab, low-dose cyclophosphamide and aspirin (RACIN trial). The input for sequencing was PBMCs, taken after low-dose radiotherapy plus immunotherapy. These receptors were taken from a male donor with rectosigmoid adenocarcinoma.

This clonotype came up many times. The chain is built from TRBV25-1 and TRBJ2-7; no clear D. The V end was cut by 6 bases, the J end by 2 bases, with 8 bases between. This CDR3 is 12 amino acids long. Germline-derived CDR1 and CDR2 are MGHDK and SYGVNS. Here the CDR3 reads CASRDVTYEQYF. CDR3 bases: TGTGCCAGCAGGGACGTTACCTACGAGCAGTACTTC.

This clonotype was counted ten times or more. This chain joins TRBV27 and TRBJ2-3; unclear D gene. V dropped 3 bases and J dropped 2 bases, with 6 bases sitting between them. The CDR3 is made up of 13 amino acids. Germline values: CDR1 MNHEY, CDR2 SMNVEV (reference sequence). The CDR3 coding sequence is TGTGCCAGCAGTTTTATGGACACAGATACGCAGTATTTT. Protein: CASSFMDTDTQYF.

V gene TRBV6-1 combines with J gene TRBJ2-3, with D possibly matching TRBD2 (7 bases). CDR3 size: 18 residues. V was clipped by 6 bases and J by 0 bases, with 22 bases between them. CDR1 is MNHNS and CDR2 is SASEGT in the germline V gene. Here the CDR3 DNA reads TGTGCCAGCAGCGCTCTCCCTGGCGGGGGCTCTAGCACAGATACGCAGTATTTT. Translated, it gives CASSALPGGGSSTDTQYF.

The gene calls are TRBV7-2 and TRBJ2-7; the match to TRBD1 covers 8 bases. The CDR3 has 14 residues. The junction had 8 bases not matched to a gene; V was cut back by 5 bases and J by 5 bases. Germline CDR1 and CDR2: SGHTA and FQGNSA. The CDR3 region is CASSTRTGRNEQYF. CDR3 nucleotides: TGTGCCAGCAGCACCCGGACAGGGAGAAACGAGCAGTACTTC.

This clonotype was picked up many times. This chain links TRBV28 with TRBJ2-1; 11 bases fit TRBD2. This CDR3 spans 16 amino acids. Unmatched junction bases numbered 10, after V lost 5 bases and J lost 7 bases. Germline V gene sequence: CDR1 MDHEN, CDR2 SYDVKM. CDR3 sequence: CASSPTLAGAWNEQFF. The CDR3 nucleotides read TGTGCCAGCAGTCCCACACTAGCGGGAGCATGGAATGAGCAGTTCTTC.

Notes on this clonotype: With a far larger clone one base away, a read error is the likely cause. This sequence joins TRBV28 and TRBJ2-1; 7 bases fit TRBD2. Trimming cost V 5 bases and J 10 bases; bases outside gene matches: 11. CDR1 MDHEN and CDR2 SYDVKM come from the germline V gene. The CDR3 is made up of 14 amino acids. The CDR3: CASSMGGPRYEQFF. The CDR3 DNA reads TGTGCCAGCAGTATGGGAGGGCCCCGCTACGAGCAGTTCTTC.

In this sample, this clonotype turned up many times. The chain recombines TRBV5-1 with TRBJ1-2, with 7 bases identical to TRBD1. CDR3 length: 15 residues. V shed 4 bases and J 7 bases; nucleotides not matched to a gene: 13. CDR1 SGHRS and CDR2 YFSETQ come from the germline V gene. The CDR3 spells CASSPGTPGGSGYTF. Here the CDR3 DNA reads TGCGCCAGCAGCCCCGGGACCCCAGGGGGTTCTGGCTACACCTTC.

This clonotype was counted ten times or more. CDR3 residues: CASSRAKDTGELFF. Written as DNA, the CDR3 is TGTGCCAGCAGCAGGGCGAAGGACACCGGGGAGCTGTTTTTT. The chain carries TRBV7-9 and TRBJ2-2, with D unresolved. Germline V gives CDR1 SEHNR, CDR2 FQNEAQ (reference sequence). Deletions cut 5 bases from V and 3 bases from J, with 10 bases between. The CDR3 contains 14 residues. The full variable domain, in which reference TRBV7-9 and TRBJ2-2 provide the parts outside the CDR3, is DTGVSQNPRHKITKRGQNVTFRCDPISEHNRLYWYRQTLGQGPEFLTYFQNEAQLEKSRLLSDRFSAERPKGSFSTLEIQRTEQGDSAMYLCASSRAKDTGELFFGEGSRLTVL.

This clonotype was seen just once. This chain links TRBV7-8 with TRBJ2-3; D might be TRBD2 (6 bases). Trimming shortened V by 5 bases and J by 0 bases, and 18 bases separated the two germline ends. There are 17 residues in the CDR3. The V gene's germline CDR1 is SGHVS and CDR2 FQNEAQ. CDR3 loop: CASSPSYSGTSTDTQYF. DNA for the CDR3: TGTGCCAGCAGCCCCTCTTACTCAGGGACTAGCACAGATACGCAGTATTTT.

This chain joins TRBV6-2 or TRBV6-3 and TRBJ1-2, with a weak D call TRBD1 (6 bases). This CDR3 is 14 amino acids long. Germline CDR1 reads MNHEY; CDR2 reads SVGEGT. Trimming shortened V by 6 bases and J by 6 bases, and 17 bases separated the two germline ends. The CDR3 loop is CASSRSRGLDGYTF. CDR3 nucleotide sequence: TGTGCCAGCAGCAGAAGCAGGGGTCTAGATGGCTACACCTTC.

In its sample, this clonotype was seen many times. The chain combines TRBV30 with TRBJ1-2; 10 nucleotides line up with TRBD1. CDR1 and CDR2 from the germline V gene are GTSNPN and SVGIG (reference sequence). This CDR3 comprises 13 residues. The trim removed 2 bases at V and 7 bases at J, leaving 4 bases unmatched. CDR3 in DNA: TGTGCCTGGAGTCCGGGACAGGGGATTGGCTACACCTTC. This translates into CAWSPGQGIGYTF.

In this sample, this clonotype turned up a few times. The V gene is TRBV5-5, the J gene TRBJ1-2; D remains unclear. This CDR3 contains 13 residues. Between the trimmed V and J ends, which lost 2 bases and 8 bases, there was a span of 13 bases. CDR1 and CDR2 from the germline V gene are SGHKS and YYEKEE (reference sequence). The CDR3 protein is CASSLIGLGGYTF. CDR3 bases: TGTGCCAGCAGCTTAATCGGATTGGGGGGCTACACCTTC.

For this clonotype: The likely explanation is a read error, given a far larger clone one base away. The rearrangement joins TRBV27 to TRBJ2-7, with a weak D call TRBD1 (6 bases). The V gene lost 11 bases and the J gene lost 3 bases, with 23 bases spanning the gap. The CDR3 has 15 residues. The germline gives CDR1 MNHEY, CDR2 SMNVEV (reference sequence). The CDR3: CASSDIQGDVYEQYF. CDR3 coding DNA: TGTGCCTCCAGTGATATACAGGGAGATGTCTACGAGCAGTACTTC.

This clonotype was seen ten or more times. The CDR3 bases are TGTGCCAGCAGCCCACGTTGGGGGAGCGGGAGGGAGAATGAGCAGTTCTTC. Protein: CASSPRWGSGRENEQFF. V is TRBV7-8 and J is TRBJ2-1, with 10 nucleotides matching TRBD2. This CDR3 is built from 17 residues. V gave up 5 bases and J gave up 7 bases; unmatched junction bases: 14. CDR1 and CDR2 (germline): SGHVS, FQNEAQ. The full variable domain, its missing parts supplied by reference TRBV7-8 and TRBJ2-1, is GAGVSQSPRYKVAKRGQDVALRCDPISGHVSLFWYQQALGQGPEFLTYFQNEAQLDKSGLPSDRFFAERPEGSVSTLKIQRTQQEDSAVYLCASSPRWGSGRENEQFFGPGTRLTVL.

This clonotype was counted many times. This rearrangement joins TRBV5-4 to TRBJ2-4; a weak D match, TRBD2 (6 bases). The CDR3 is made up of 18 amino acids. V shed 4 bases and J shed 5 bases, with 25 bases lying between them. Germline-derived CDR1 and CDR2 are SGHNT and YYREEE (reference sequence). In DNA form, the CDR3 reads TGTGCCAGCAGCCCCCCCCCCCACCTTACGGAGGGACAAAACATTCAGTACTTC. Translating gives CASSPPPHLTEGQNIQYF.

This clonotype was picked up many times. This chain connects TRBV7-3 to TRBJ2-3; D is uncertain. Trimming removed 3 bases from V and 2 bases from J, with 9 bases in between. Germline V gene lookup returns CDR1 SGHTA and CDR2 FQGTGA. This CDR3 has 14 amino acids. The CDR3 is CASSLGSNTDTQYF. CDR3 in DNA: TGTGCCAGCAGCTTGGGTAGCAACACAGATACGCAGTATTTT. Using reference TRBV7-3 and TRBJ2-3 for the parts outside the CDR3, the full variable domain is GAGVSQTPSNKVTEKGKYVELRCDPISGHTALYWYRQSLGQGPEFLIYFQGTGAADDSGLPNDRFFAVRPEGSVSTLKIQRTERGDSAVYLCASSLGSNTDTQYFGPGTRLTVL.

The gene calls are TRBV14 and TRBJ2-1, with 8 bases matching TRBD1. Germline values: CDR1 SGHDN, CDR2 FVKESK. V lost 0 bases, J lost 4 bases, and 2 bases stayed unmatched. The CDR3 is made up of 15 amino acids. The chain's CDR3 is CASSQETGEYNEQFF. The CDR3, as DNA: TGTGCCAGCAGCCAAGAGACAGGGGAGTACAATGAGCAGTTCTTC.

The chain has TRBV10-3 and TRBJ2-2, with D possibly being TRBD2 (7 bases). Germline loops: CDR1 ENHRY, CDR2 SYGVKD. This CDR3 contains 16 residues. Trimming pared 10 bases from V and 3 bases from J, leaving 21 bases between. The CDR3 DNA reads as TGTGCCACCAAAGCAGTGCGGGGGCGCCACACCGGGGAGCTGTTTTTT. It yields the protein CATKAVRGRHTGELFF.

This clonotype was counted many times. This chain links TRBV4-3 with TRBJ1-2; D possibly corresponds to TRBD1 (5 bases). V dropped 0 bases and J dropped 5 bases, with 19 bases sitting between them. CDR3 size: 17 residues. CDR1 is LGHNA, CDR2 YSLEER, per germline. CDR3 DNA: TGCGCCAGCAGCCAAGAGATACGAGGACAAATTATTTATGGCTACACCTTC. Residues: CASSQEIRGQIIYGYTF.

This clonotype was picked up many times. The rearrangement uses TRBV19 and TRBJ1-5, with D possibly TRBD1 on 6 matching bases. The CDR3 length is 19 residues. Trimming stripped 5 bases from V and 0 bases from J, with 23 bases between. CDR1 LNHDA and CDR2 SQIVND come from the germline V gene (reference sequence). The CDR3 bases are TGTGCCAGTAGTCCGCGAGGGACAAGATGGGAGTATAGCAATCAGCCCCAGCATTTT. It specifies CASSPRGTRWEYSNQPQHF.

The J gene is TRBJ2-2, the V gene TRBV24-1; possibly TRBD1 for D (6 bases). Germline V CDR1 and CDR2: KGHDR, SFDVKD. V lost 5 bases, J lost 4 bases, and 10 bases lay in between. CDR3 length equals 14 residues. The DNA for the CDR3 is TGTGCCACCAGTGGGCCAGGGGCCACCGGGGAGCTGTTTTTT. Its protein product is CATSGPGATGELFF.

V usage is TRBV6-6 and J usage is TRBJ2-7, with 11 bases lining up with TRBD1. The CDR3 runs 12 residues. The J segment lost 7 bases and the V segment lost 10 bases, leaving 6 bases of the junction unmatched. Germline CDR1 reads MNHNY; CDR2 reads SVGAGI (reference sequence). The CDR3 region is CATRTGGVEQYF. In nucleotides, the CDR3 is TGTGCCACTAGGACAGGGGGCGTTGAGCAGTACTTC.

This chain links TRBV10-1 with TRBJ2-7, with 9 bases fitting TRBD1. The V gene's germline CDR1 is WNHNN and CDR2 SYGVQD (reference sequence). The V gene end was trimmed by 2 bases and the J gene end by 2 bases; junction bases not matched to a gene: 4. This CDR3 has 15 amino acids. The CDR3 protein is CASSEKGQGAYEQYF. The CDR3 coding sequence is TGCGCCAGCAGTGAGAAGGGACAGGGAGCCTACGAGCAGTACTTC.

The sample holds many counts of this clonotype. CDR3 residues: CASSYGGTGNQPQHF. In DNA, the CDR3 is TGTGCCAGCAGTTACGGAGGGACAGGGAATCAGCCCCAGCATTTT. The chain links TRBV6-2 or TRBV6-3 to TRBJ1-5; 9 bases match TRBD1. Germline V gives CDR1 MNHEY, CDR2 SVGEGT. The V segment lost 2 bases and the J segment 4 bases; nucleotides outside the gene matches: 3. This CDR3 comprises 15 residues.

This clonotype is medium-sized by share. V and J are TRBV28 and TRBJ2-1, with D possibly TRBD1 on 5 matching bases. V shed 6 bases and J shed 1 base, with 13 bases lying between them. The V gene's germline CDR1 is MDHEN and CDR2 SYDVKM. The CDR3 length is 15 residues. The CDR3 sequence is CASSPGAGSYNEQFF. The CDR3, as DNA: TGTGCCAGCAGCCCTGGGGCCGGATCCTACAATGAGCAGTTCTTC.

This clonotype came up many times. The chain is built from TRBV5-1 and TRBJ2-5, with D perhaps matching TRBD2 (6 bases). CDR3 length: 16 residues. The germline V gene encodes CDR1 SGHRS and CDR2 YFSETQ. V was clipped by 4 bases and J by 1 base, with 17 bases between them. The CDR3, as DNA: TGCGCCAGCAGCCCCTTGGGGGGAACGGGCCAAGAGACCCAGTACTTC. Translated, it gives CASSPLGGTGQETQYF.

This chain's CDR3 is CASSKSVHEQFF. CDR3 nucleotides: TGTGCCAGCAGCAAATCTGTCCATGAGCAGTTCTTC. V gene TRBV21-1 combines with J gene TRBJ2-1; the D segment call TRBD1 is taken from the table without a DNA check. TRBV21-1 is listed as a pseudogene. CDR3 length: 12 amino acids.

This clonotype appeared a few times. The V gene is TRBV11-2, the J gene TRBJ2-7, with D uncertain. Germline loops: CDR1 SGHAT, CDR2 FQNNGV. This CDR3 has 12 residues. Trimming stripped 8 bases from V and 1 base from J, with 9 bases between. The CDR3: CASLGRSYEQYF. CDR3 DNA: TGTGCCAGCCTGGGCAGGTCCTACGAGCAGTACTTC.

This CDR3 reads CASSQGAGYTF. In DNA form, the CDR3 reads TGTGCCAGCAGTCAAGGGGCCGGCTACACCTTC. J is TRBJ1-2 and V is TRBV6-5, with D perhaps matching TRBD1 (5 bases). Trimming took off 5 bases at V and 8 bases at J, with 9 bases between the two ends. CDR3 length: 11 amino acids. Germline V gene sequence: CDR1 MNHEY, CDR2 SVGAGI.

This clonotype was seen a few times. The gene calls are TRBV12-3 or TRBV12-4 and TRBJ1-1; D perhaps matches TRBD1 (5 bases). The CDR3 spans 14 residues. Deletions cut 5 bases from V and 1 base from J, with 11 bases between. Written as DNA, the CDR3 is TGTGCCAGCAGTACCCGGACAACGAACACTGAAGCTTTCTTT. Protein product: CASSTRTTNTEAFF.